This T cell receptor (beta chain) came from a study of blood T cells in healthy people across ages. General observations from the study: Correlation between TCR beta diversity and naive T cell percentage was strong. TCR beta diversity, measured per million T cells, fell in a roughly linear way with age.

Each donor gave about 9.3 milliliters of peripheral blood. Germline-derived CDR1 and CDR2 are SGDLS and YYNGEE. The CDR3 contains 14 residues. Note on this clonotype: No antigen is known for it.

It was with a sample-barcoded 5' primer and a J-beta primer mix that a second PCR of roughly 7 to 12 cycles was run. TCRdb recomputed calls from the 5' RACE reads with MiXCR, one row per CDR3 protein. Among fewer than 1,000,000 distinct CDR3 sequences listed, more than 40% were seen once. Material: blood. V gene TRBV9 combines with J gene TRBJ2-7; 10 bases are shared with TRBD1. The closer fit of TRBJ2-5 to the DNA end suggests the J call may be wrong. This sequence originates from a man between 60 and 75 years old in good health. This CDR3 is CASSSRQGAETQYF. DNA of the CDR3: TGTGCCAGCAGCTCCCGACAGGGGGCAGAGACCCAGTACTTC.